The 14 T cell receptor beta chains given below trace back to one sample, sequenced in a study of neoadjuvant anti-PD-1 for oral cavity cancer. Profiling relied on immunoSEQ multiplex PCR, and the TCRdb table lists in-frame clones only, not all of them. The data hold just over 65,000 clones, with roughly 81% observed a single time. The time point: after neoadjuvant nivolumab, at surgical resection. The specimen was PBMCs, collected after nivolumab (anti-PD-1) treatment. These receptors originate from a person aged 35-79 years with oral cavity squamous cell carcinoma.

V gene TRBV6-1 combines with J gene TRBJ2-5; D not resolved. The CDR3 has 14 residues. CDR1 is MNHNS and CDR2 is SASEGT in the germline V gene. The V gene lost 6 bases and the J gene lost 1 base, with 12 bases spanning the gap. The CDR3 loop reads CASSLLPAQETQYF. CDR3 bases: TGTGCCAGCAGCCTCTTGCCGGCCCAAGAGACCCAGTACTTC.

The rearrangement joins TRBV19 to TRBJ1-5, with D possibly being TRBD1 (5 bases). This CDR3 is built from 14 residues. Per germline, CDR1 LNHDA and CDR2 SQIVND (reference sequence). V gave up 3 bases and J gave up 3 bases, with 9 bases separating them. CDR3 region: CASSILGTNQPQHF. The CDR3 DNA reads TGTGCCAGTAGTATCTTGGGGACCAATCAGCCCCAGCATTTT.

The rearrangement links TRBV6-1 to TRBJ2-3; D possibly corresponds to TRBD2 (5 bases). The germline V gene has CDR1 MNHNS and CDR2 SASEGT. This CDR3 is 13 amino acids long. Trimming cost V 4 bases and J 6 bases, with 11 bases left between them. The CDR3 spells CASSAGMQDTQYF. The CDR3 bases are TGTGCCAGCAGTGCCGGGATGCAGGATACGCAGTATTTT.

The chain joins TRBV6-5 to TRBJ2-2, with D unclear. This CDR3 comprises 11 residues. In germline, CDR1 is MNHEY, CDR2 SVGAGI. V lost 4 bases to trimming and J lost 6 bases, with 3 bases between them. CDR3: CASSSPGELFF. The CDR3 DNA sequence: TGTGCCAGCAGTTCCCCCGGGGAGCTGTTTTTT.

This rearrangement joins TRBV11-2 to TRBJ2-7; 12 bases map to TRBD2. This CDR3 spans 16 amino acids. Germline CDR1 and CDR2: SGHAT and FQNNGV. Unmatched junction bases numbered 5, after V lost 3 bases and J lost 2 bases. The CDR3 nucleotides read TGTGCCAGCAGCTTCCTAGCGGGAGGGGCCGCCTACGAGCAGTACTTC. This gives the protein CASSFLAGGAAYEQYF.

J is TRBJ1-5 and V is TRBV7-2, with TRBD1 as a possible D gene (6 bases). The CDR3 consists of 15 residues. Trimming removed 4 bases at V and 5 bases at J, with 15 bases between. CDR1 is SGHTA, CDR2 FQGNSA, per germline. The CDR3 region is CASSSYIGGDQPQHF. CDR3 nucleotides: TGTGCCAGCAGCTCTTATATAGGGGGGGATCAGCCCCAGCATTTT.

This rearrangement joins TRBV11-2 to TRBJ2-7; TRBD1 matches 7 bases. The CDR3 is 15 amino acids. Germline V gene lookup returns CDR1 SGHAT and CDR2 FQNNGV. The V and J ends lost 1 base and 3 bases, in that order; junction bases with no gene match: 6. The CDR3 region is CASSLGTGKIYEQYF. As DNA, the CDR3 is TGTGCCAGCAGCTTAGGGACAGGCAAAATCTACGAGCAGTACTTC.

This clone appeared a few times. The V gene is TRBV7-9, the J gene TRBJ2-2; D gene ambiguous. This CDR3 region has 14 residues. CDR1 and CDR2 (germline): SEHNR, FQNEAQ (reference sequence). Trimming took off 6 bases at V and 3 bases at J, with 11 bases between the two ends. CDR3 protein: CASSADTYTGELFF. The CDR3 DNA reads TGTGCCAGCAGTGCTGACACGTACACCGGGGAGCTGTTTTTT.

The CDR3 loop reads CASSELGVGQETQYF. The CDR3 DNA reads TGTGCCAGCAGTGAATTGGGGGTGGGCCAAGAGACCCAGTACTTC. This chain connects TRBV25-1 to TRBJ2-5; tentatively, D is TRBD1 or TRBD2 (5 bases each). CDR1 is MGHDK and CDR2 is SYGVNS in the germline V gene. The CDR3 loop spans 15 amino acids. V was cut by 1 base and J by 1 base, with 10 bases left in between.

This rearrangement joins TRBV5-1 to TRBJ2-7; the D call may be TRBD1 or TRBD2 (7 bases each). Per the germline V gene, CDR1 is SGHRS and CDR2 is YFSETQ. V was shortened by 2 bases and J by 5 bases, with 17 bases between the two germline ends. The CDR3 extends over 15 amino acids. CDR3: CASSLSQGGTHEQYF. Written as DNA, the CDR3 is TGCGCCAGCAGCTTAAGCCAGGGGGGGACCCACGAGCAGTACTTC.

This chain joins TRBV19 and TRBJ2-5; D is unclear. Germline V lookup: CDR1 LNHDA, CDR2 SQIVND (reference sequence). The CDR3 runs 12 residues. V shed 3 bases and J shed 5 bases, with 7 bases lying between them. CDR3 DNA sequence: TGTGCCAGTAGTATGAATAGGGAGACCCAGTACTTC. It translates to CASSMNRETQYF.

This chain connects TRBV4-2 to TRBJ2-6; TRBD2 matches at 12 bases. This CDR3 has 19 residues. CDR1 is LGHNA, CDR2 YNFKEQ, per germline. V lost 3 bases to trimming and J lost 3 bases; unmatched junction nucleotides: 9. In DNA, the CDR3 is TGTGCCAGCAGCCACGAGACTAGCGGGAGCCTGGGTGGGGCCAACGTCCTGACTTTC. Translating gives CASSHETSGSLGGANVLTF.

The count of this clone is one. The rearrangement joins TRBV28 to TRBJ2-6; no clear D gene. Germline CDR1 MDHEN, CDR2 SYDVKM. The V and J ends lost 6 bases and 3 bases respectively, with 9 bases between them. CDR3 length equals 14 residues. CDR3 loop: CASRLESGANVLTF. The CDR3, as DNA: TGTGCCAGCAGACTGGAGAGTGGGGCCAACGTCCTGACTTTC.

This clone was found once. This CDR3 reads CANRESMNTEAFF. Written as DNA, the CDR3 is TGTGCCAACAGGGAGAGCATGAACACTGAAGCTTTCTTT. The genes are TRBV6-1 and TRBJ1-1; tentatively, D is TRBD1 (6 bases). This CDR3 has 13 amino acids. Trimming removed 10 bases from V and 0 bases from J, with 12 bases in between. From germline, CDR1 is MNHNS and CDR2 SASEGT.